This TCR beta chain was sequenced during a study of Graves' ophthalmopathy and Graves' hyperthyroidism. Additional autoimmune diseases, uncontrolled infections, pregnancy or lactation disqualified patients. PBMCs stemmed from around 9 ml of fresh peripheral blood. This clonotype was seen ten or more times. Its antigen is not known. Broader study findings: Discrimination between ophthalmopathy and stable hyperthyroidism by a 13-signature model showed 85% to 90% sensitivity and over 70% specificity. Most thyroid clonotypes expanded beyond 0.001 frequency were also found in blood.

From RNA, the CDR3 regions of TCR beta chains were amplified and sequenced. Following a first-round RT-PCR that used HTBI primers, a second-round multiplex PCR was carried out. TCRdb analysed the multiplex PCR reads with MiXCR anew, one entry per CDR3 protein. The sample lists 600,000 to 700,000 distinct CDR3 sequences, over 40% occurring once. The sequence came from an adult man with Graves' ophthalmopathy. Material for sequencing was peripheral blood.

The chain's CDR3 is CASGTSGSTDTQYF. In nucleotides, the CDR3 is TGTGCCAGCGGGACTAGCGGGAGCACAGATACGCAGTATTTT. The V call is TRBV25-1, the J call TRBJ2-3, with 12 nucleotides matching TRBD2. This CDR3 has 14 residues. After removal of 8 bases from V and 0 bases from J, the junction contained 0 bases not matched to a gene. Germline V gives CDR1 MGHDK, CDR2 SYGVNS.